Shown below are 26 T cell receptor beta chains from a single sample sequenced in a study of cytomegalovirus exposure and HLA in healthy donors. Generated by immunoSEQ multiplex PCR, the TCRdb table keeps only in-frame clones and is missing some. The table records roughly 300,000 clones, 85% to 90% of them present only once. The sequenced sample consisted of PBMCs. Receptors were obtained from a woman younger than 35 in good health and CMV-seronegative.

This chain links TRBV5-6 with TRBJ2-1, with 10 bases fitting TRBD1. The V gene end was trimmed by 5 bases and the J gene end by 8 bases; junction bases not matched to a gene: 10. There are 15 residues in the CDR3. Germline CDR1 SGHDT, CDR2 YYEEEE. The CDR3 DNA sequence: TGTGCCAGCAGTCTTCCGGGACAGGGGCGCGATGAGCAGTTCTTC. Residues: CASSLPGQGRDEQFF.

V and J are TRBV5-1 and TRBJ1-2; TRBD1 might be the D (5 bases). The length of the CDR3 is 14 residues. Looked up from germline, CDR1 is SGHRS and CDR2 is YFSETQ. V lost 0 bases to trimming and J lost 6 bases, with 12 bases between them. The CDR3 nucleotides read TGCGCCAGCAGCTTGGCCTCGACAGCAGATGGCTACACCTTC. It encodes CASSLASTADGYTF.

The CDR3 loop is CASSFRGPEAFF. CDR3 in DNA: TGTGCCAGCAGTTTCAGGGGTCCTGAAGCTTTCTTT. J is TRBJ1-1 and V is TRBV28, with D tentatively TRBD1 (6 bases). Germline V gene data show CDR1 as MDHEN and CDR2 as SYDVKM. The V gene lost 3 bases and the J gene lost 6 bases, with 8 bases spanning the gap. The CDR3 is 12 residues long.

This sequence joins TRBV15 and TRBJ2-7; TRBD1 agrees at 12 bases. The CDR3 has 16 amino acids. V shed 4 bases and J 6 bases; nucleotides not matched to a gene: 10. Per the germline V gene, CDR1 is LNHNV and CDR2 is YYDKDF (reference sequence). The CDR3 sequence: CATSIGTGTGGIEQYF. CDR3 in DNA: TGTGCCACCAGCATAGGGACCGGGACAGGGGGCATCGAGCAGTACTTC.

The rearrangement uses TRBV18 and TRBJ1-2; tentatively, D is TRBD1 (5 bases). In germline, CDR1 is KGHSH, CDR2 LQKENI. V gave up 4 bases and J gave up 6 bases, with 12 bases separating them. CDR3 length: 13 amino acids. CDR3 sequence reads: CASSQGSGDGYTF. The CDR3 DNA follows: TGTGCCAGCTCACAGGGGAGCGGGGATGGCTACACCTTC.

The rearrangement joins TRBV2 to TRBJ1-4, with D possibly matching TRBD1 (6 bases). CDR1 SNHLY and CDR2 FYNNEI come from the germline V gene. V dropped 5 bases and J dropped 10 bases, with 23 bases sitting between them. CDR3 length: 16 residues. The CDR3 nucleotides read TGTGCCAGCAGTAACCACCAGGGGAAGGGTCGGGCAAAACTGTTTTTT. Amino acid sequence: CASSNHQGKGRAKLFF. The full variable domain, in which reference TRBV2 and TRBJ1-4 provide the parts outside the CDR3, is EPEVTQTPSHQVTQMGQEVILRCVPISNHLYFYWYRQILGQKVEFLVSFYNNEISEKSEIFDDQFSVERPDGSNFTLKIRSTKLEDSAMYFCASSNHQGKGRAKLFFGSGTQLSVL.

The CDR3 here is CASSQGADTQYF. The CDR3 nucleotides read TGCGCCAGCAGCCAGGGGGCCGATACGCAGTATTTT. The genes are TRBV5-1 and TRBJ2-3; 8 nucleotides agree with TRBD1. V trimming: 4 bases; J trimming: 6 bases; junction bases outside the gene matches: 1. The CDR3 is 12 amino acids. Germline V gives CDR1 SGHRS, CDR2 YFSETQ. Full variable domain (outside the CDR3, taken from reference TRBV5-1 and TRBJ2-3): KAGVTQTPRYLIKTRGQQVTLSCSPISGHRSVSWYQQTPGQGLQFLFEYFSETQRNKGNFPGRFSGRQFSNSRSEMNVSTLELGDSALYLCASSQGADTQYFGPGTRLTVL.

CDR3 loop: CASSLGTPGAGNTIYF. The CDR3 DNA reads as TGCGCCAGCAGCCTTGGGACCCCGGGAGCAGGAAACACCATATATTTT. The J gene is TRBJ1-3, the V gene TRBV4-1, with D possibly matching TRBD1 (5 bases). Per germline, CDR1 MGHRA and CDR2 YSYEKL. Trimming took 4 bases from V and 4 from J, leaving 17 bases between them. The CDR3 contains 16 residues.

CDR3 residues: CASRGTRTGNTEAFF. The CDR3 DNA reads TGTGCCAGCAGGGGGACCCGGACAGGGAACACTGAAGCTTTCTTT. The rearrangement links TRBV28 to TRBJ1-1; TRBD1 agrees at 7 bases. V lost 6 bases, J lost 1 base, and 8 bases stayed unmatched. Looked up from germline, CDR1 is MDHEN and CDR2 is SYDVKM. The CDR3 spans 15 residues.

The rearrangement joins TRBV9 to TRBJ2-7; TRBD1 is a possible D gene (8 bases). Germline assignment: CDR1 SGDLS and CDR2 YYNGEE. The CDR3 contains 15 residues. V was shortened by 4 bases and J by 2 bases, with 16 bases between the two germline ends. CDR3: CASSPQGGSAYEQYF. In DNA, the CDR3 is TGTGCCAGCAGCCCACAGGGGGGGAGTGCCTACGAGCAGTACTTC.

The chain employs TRBV6-6 and TRBJ2-1; 7 bases match TRBD2. V shed 4 bases and J 5 bases; nucleotides not matched to a gene: 5. The length of the CDR3 is 14 residues. The germline V gene has CDR1 MNHNY and CDR2 SVGAGI (reference sequence). CDR3 nucleotide sequence: TGTGCCAGCAGTTCTCGCGGGAGAAACAATGAGCAGTTCTTC. It specifies CASSSRGRNNEQFF.

This chain links TRBV19 with TRBJ1-5; D may be TRBD1 (6 bases). Trimming removed 3 bases at V and 2 bases at J, with 14 bases between. CDR1 and CDR2 from the germline V gene are LNHDA and SQIVND (reference sequence). The CDR3 consists of 16 residues. The chain's CDR3 is CASSIEQGRGNQPQHF. The CDR3 DNA reads TGTGCCAGTAGTATCGAACAGGGAAGGGGCAATCAGCCCCAGCATTTT.

This clone has a count of ten or more. This chain uses TRBV2 with TRBJ2-3, with D possibly matching TRBD2 (5 bases). V shed 3 bases and J shed 2 bases, with 15 bases lying between them. Germline V gene lookup returns CDR1 SNHLY and CDR2 FYNNEI. There are 16 residues in the CDR3. CDR3 region: CASSDTWELHTDTQYF. The CDR3 nucleotides are TGTGCCAGCAGTGACACGTGGGAGCTACACACAGATACGCAGTATTTT.

This chain's CDR3 is CASSRQTGELFF. For the CDR3, the DNA is TGCGCCAGCAGCCGACAGACCGGGGAGCTGTTTTTT. The chain employs TRBV5-1 and TRBJ2-2, with D possibly matching TRBD1 (5 bases). This CDR3 has 12 residues. The V end lost 4 bases, the J end lost 5 bases, and 6 bases lay between the germline ends. The germline V gene has CDR1 SGHRS and CDR2 YFSETQ.

The V and J genes are TRBV5-1 and TRBJ2-3, with D possibly TRBD2 on 6 matching bases. The CDR3 has 17 residues. Trimming took 7 bases from V and 1 from J, leaving 22 bases between them. Germline V gives CDR1 SGHRS, CDR2 YFSETQ. The DNA for the CDR3 is TGCGCCAGCCAGGTCCCAAGCGGGCCTCAGGGCACAGATACGCAGTATTTT. It encodes CASQVPSGPQGTDTQYF.

V usage is TRBV19 and J usage is TRBJ2-3; TRBD1 aligns across 10 bases. The CDR3 runs 15 residues. V shed 7 bases, J shed 7 bases, and the junction held 11 bases outside the gene matches. Germline assignment: CDR1 LNHDA and CDR2 SQIVND (reference sequence). CDR3 in amino acids: CASTPGTGVRNTQYF. CDR3 bases: TGTGCCAGTACGCCGGGGACAGGGGTTAGGAATACGCAGTATTTT.

This clone was seen a single time. V is TRBV9 and J is TRBJ2-3; 8 nucleotides line up with TRBD2. Trimming cost V 0 bases and J 2 bases; bases outside gene matches: 5. The CDR3 length is 16 residues. Looked up from germline, CDR1 is SGDLS and CDR2 is YYNGEE. As DNA, the CDR3 is TGTGCCAGCAGCGTAGGGGCTAGCGGGTACACAGATACGCAGTATTTT. This gives the protein CASSVGASGYTDTQYF.

V is TRBV5-5 and J is TRBJ2-1; 11 bases align to TRBD2. J lost 0 bases, V lost 10 bases, and 15 bases had no gene match. The CDR3 is 18 amino acids. Germline V lookup: CDR1 SGHKS, CDR2 YYEKEE (reference sequence). As DNA, the CDR3 is TGTGCCGGAATACTTACGGGACTAGCGGATATCTCCTACAATGAGCAGTTCTTC. As protein: CAGILTGLADISYNEQFF.

The chain carries TRBV5-4 and TRBJ2-5; D possibly corresponds to TRBD2 (5 bases). CDR1 and CDR2 from the germline V gene are SGHNT and YYREEE (reference sequence). The CDR3 is made up of 13 amino acids. Trimming left V 0 bases short and J 9 bases short, with 12 bases between. The CDR3, as DNA: TGTGCCAGCAGCTTGGACGGTCCGGGGTCCCAGTACTTC. Encoded protein: CASSLDGPGSQYF.

The chain joins TRBV4-3 to TRBJ2-7; 7 nucleotides agree with TRBD2. Losses at the gene ends were 0 bases for V and 0 bases for J; bases not matched to a gene: 2. From germline, CDR1 is LGHNA and CDR2 YSLEER. The length of the CDR3 is 15 residues. In DNA, the CDR3 is TGCGCCAGCAGCCAAGACGGCGGGAGCTCCTACGAGCAGTACTTC. The encoded protein is CASSQDGGSSYEQYF.

The chain has TRBV7-9 and TRBJ1-2; TRBD1 matches at 7 bases. After removal of 5 bases from V and 6 bases from J, the junction contained 6 bases not matched to a gene. The CDR3 consists of 13 residues. CDR1 and CDR2 (germline): SEHNR, FQNEAQ (reference sequence). CDR3 sequence: CASSRTQGHGYTF. The CDR3 bases are TGTGCCAGCAGCCGGACACAGGGGCATGGCTACACCTTC.

This clone was observed a handful of times. The chain joins TRBV30 to TRBJ1-1, with 7 bases that match TRBD1. The CDR3 is 14 residues long. Germline loops: CDR1 GTSNPN, CDR2 SVGIG (reference sequence). Trimming cost V 2 bases and J 1 base; bases outside gene matches: 4. The CDR3 DNA reads TGTGCCTGGAGTTTTAACAGGGGGAACACTGAAGCTTTCTTT. This codes for CAWSFNRGNTEAFF. Supplemented by reference TRBV30 and TRBJ1-1, the full variable domain reads SQTIHQWPATLVQPVGSPLSLECTVEGTSNPNLYWYRQAAGRGLQLLFYSVGIGQISSEVPQNLSASRPQDRQFILSSKKLLLSDSGFYLCAWSFNRGNTEAFFGQGTRLTVV.

V and J are TRBV27 and TRBJ2-1, with 9 bases that match TRBD2. With 6 bases clipped from V and 7 bases from J, the junction kept 10 bases outside the gene matches. The CDR3 is 15 amino acids. CDR1 is MNHEY and CDR2 is SMNVEV in the germline V gene (reference sequence). CDR3 loop: CASSSLGLARNEQFF. DNA of the CDR3: TGTGCCAGCAGCTCCCTCGGACTAGCGAGGAATGAGCAGTTCTTC.

The V and J genes are TRBV11-2 and TRBJ2-7, with D unresolved. CDR3 length equals 12 residues. Germline CDR1 SGHAT, CDR2 FQNNGV. V was pared by 2 bases and J by 3 bases, with 5 bases between. This CDR3 reads CASSLNGYEQYF. CDR3 sequence (DNA): TGTGCCAGCAGCTTAAACGGCTACGAGCAGTACTTC.

The chain links TRBV5-1 to TRBJ1-1, with TRBD1 matching 7 bases. Germline values: CDR1 SGHRS, CDR2 YFSETQ. There are 14 residues in the CDR3. Germline trimming cut 5 bases from V and 1 base from J; bases unmatched to any gene: 5. Here the CDR3 DNA reads TGCGCCAGCAGTCAGCACAGGGGGAACACTGAAGCTTTCTTT. Translating it yields CASSQHRGNTEAFF.

The genes are TRBV25-1 and TRBJ1-5; TRBD1 matches 9 bases. The CDR3 sequence is 14 residues long. CDR1 is MGHDK and CDR2 is SYGVNS in the germline V gene. V shed 6 bases, J shed 4 bases, and the junction held 4 bases outside the gene matches. The DNA of the CDR3 is TGTGCCAGCAGCCAACAGGGGGCTAATCAGCCCCAGCATTTT. The encoded protein is CASSQQGANQPQHF. Drawing the rest from reference TRBV25-1 and TRBJ1-5, the complete variable domain is EADIYQTPRYLVIGTGKKITLECSQTMGHDKMYWYQQDPGMELHLIHYSYGVNSTEKGDLSSESTVSRIRTEHFPLTLESARPSHTSQYLCASSQQGANQPQHFGDGTRLSIL.